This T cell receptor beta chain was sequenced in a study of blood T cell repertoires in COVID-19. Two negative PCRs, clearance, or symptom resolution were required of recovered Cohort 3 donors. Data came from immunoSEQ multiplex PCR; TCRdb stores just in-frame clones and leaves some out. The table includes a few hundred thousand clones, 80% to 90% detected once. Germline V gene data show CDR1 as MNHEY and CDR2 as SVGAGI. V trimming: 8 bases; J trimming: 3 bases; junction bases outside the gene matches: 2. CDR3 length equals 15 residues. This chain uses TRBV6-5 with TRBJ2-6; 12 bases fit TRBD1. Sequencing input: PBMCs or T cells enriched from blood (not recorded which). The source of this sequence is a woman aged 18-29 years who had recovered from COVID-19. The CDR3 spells CASGDRGLGANVLTF. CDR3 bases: TGTGCCAGCGGGGACAGGGGGCTTGGGGCCAACGTCCTGACTTTC.